These T cell receptor beta chains were read from a single sample in a study of cytomegalovirus exposure and HLA in healthy donors. TCRdb's copy holds only in-frame clones and misses some; the assay was immunoSEQ multiplex PCR. The repertoire holds around 150,000 clones, with around 80% as singletons. Sequenced sample: PBMCs. Receptor source: a man aged 18-30 years in good health and CMV-seronegative. CDR3s include the opening cysteine and the closing phenylalanine or tryptophan.

CDR3 protein: CAICTQGRNEQYF; J gene: TRBJ2-7; V gene: TRBV10-3
CDR3 protein: CASSLRGGSTDTQYF; J gene: TRBJ2-3; V gene: TRBV7-2
CDR3 protein: CASRDRATNEKLFF; J gene: TRBJ1-4; V gene: TRBV11-2
CDR3 protein: CASSLDPGTQYF; J gene: TRBJ2-3; V gene: TRBV11-3
CDR3 protein: CASLAGTSGYNEQFF; J gene: TRBJ2-1; V gene: TRBV5-1
CDR3 protein: CASRPTGFGGYTF; J gene: TRBJ1-2; V gene: TRBV19
CDR3 protein: CASSVTGTPSPYEQYF; J gene: TRBJ2-7; V gene: TRBV25-1
CDR3 protein: CASTDRVNYGYTF; J gene: TRBJ1-2; V gene: TRBV19
CDR3 protein: CASSLGGGHGYTF; J gene: TRBJ1-2; V gene: TRBV7-9
CDR3 protein: CASSRGQGYNQPQHF; J gene: TRBJ1-5; V gene: TRBV23-1
CDR3 protein: CASSFIEETQYF; J gene: TRBJ2-5; V gene: TRBV5-6
CDR3 protein: CAWSVQGQGNQPQHF; J gene: TRBJ1-5; V gene: TRBV30
CDR3 protein: CASSHRVQNTEAFF; J gene: TRBJ1-1; V gene: TRBV25-1
CDR3 protein: CASSVDGTFDTIYF; J gene: TRBJ1-3; V gene: TRBV9
CDR3 protein: CASSPTGSGNTIYF; J gene: TRBJ1-3; V gene: TRBV19
CDR3 protein: CASIRLAGEDEQYF; J gene: TRBJ2-7; V gene: TRBV6-5
CDR3 protein: CSVRTSGSGDYEQYF; J gene: TRBJ2-7; V gene: TRBV29-1
CDR3 protein: CASSESRDGYTF; J gene: TRBJ1-2; V gene: TRBV10-1
CDR3 protein: CASSPSNSGRNTGELFF; J gene: TRBJ2-2; V gene: TRBV18
CDR3 protein: CSVGEGSNSPLHF; J gene: TRBJ1-6; V gene: TRBV29-1
CDR3 protein: CASLLGTGAHTEAFF; J gene: TRBJ1-1; V gene: TRBV2
CDR3 protein: CASSRQGIGIQYF; J gene: TRBJ2-4; V gene: TRBV19
CDR3 protein: CASSYTGPNQPQHF; J gene: TRBJ1-5; V gene: TRBV18
CDR3 protein: CASSQSSGIDTGELFF; J gene: TRBJ2-2; V gene: TRBV23-1
CDR3 protein: CAWSLASYNEQFF; J gene: TRBJ2-1; V gene: TRBV30
CDR3 protein: CASSIPSGSNEQFF; J gene: TRBJ2-1; V gene: TRBV19
CDR3 protein: CASSFPGLEGVGGYTF; J gene: TRBJ1-2; V gene: TRBV28
CDR3 protein: CASSGQAATNEKLFF; J gene: TRBJ1-4; V gene: TRBV7-9
CDR3 protein: CASSQGEGAGANVLTF; J gene: TRBJ2-6; V gene: TRBV4-3
CDR3 protein: CASSREAADTQYF; J gene: TRBJ2-3; V gene: TRBV4-3
CDR3 protein: CASSSNRDRRETQYF; J gene: TRBJ2-5; V gene: TRBV6-5
CDR3 protein: CASSQGLAGAASYEQYF; J gene: TRBJ2-7; V gene: TRBV4-1
CDR3 protein: CASSLVTRASFYEQYF; J gene: TRBJ2-7; V gene: TRBV7-8
CDR3 protein: CASSLAAGGNTDTQYF; J gene: TRBJ2-3; V gene: TRBV5-1
CDR3 protein: CASSGTGQTYEQYF; J gene: TRBJ2-7; V gene: TRBV7-9
CDR3 protein: CASSKRAYEQYF; J gene: TRBJ2-7; V gene: TRBV14
CDR3 protein: CASSFRGGTSGALTDTQYF; J gene: TRBJ2-3; V gene: TRBV7-2
CDR3 protein: CASSETSGTTLGWNEQFF; J gene: TRBJ2-1; V gene: TRBV11-2
CDR3 protein: CATSRDPGEGEAFF; J gene: TRBJ1-1; V gene: TRBV15
CDR3 protein: CASSLTVDNNQPQHF; J gene: TRBJ1-5; V gene: TRBV7-2
CDR3 protein: CASSLAEETQYF; J gene: TRBJ2-5; V gene: TRBV7-9
CDR3 protein: CASSPASLQGEQYF; J gene: TRBJ2-7; V gene: TRBV28
CDR3 protein: CAWSPRVSEQFF; J gene: TRBJ2-1; V gene: TRBV30
CDR3 protein: CASSPGQGVYEQYF; J gene: TRBJ2-7; V gene: TRBV13
CDR3 protein: CASSEAAGTAYGYTF; J gene: TRBJ1-2; V gene: TRBV10-2
CDR3 protein: CASSWDREDYGYTF; J gene: TRBJ1-2; V gene: TRBV28